This TCR beta chain was profiled in a study of blood T cell repertoires in COVID-19. About the research overall: The United States, Italy and Spain supplied acute and convalescent COVID-19 samples. PBMCs, B-cell-depleted T cells, or T cells provided the cDNA or gDNA that made up the material.

Original processing notes: Amplified reference gene primers provided the basis for estimating nucleated cell counts. This table comes from immunoSEQ multiplex PCR, and its TCRdb copy is limited to in-frame clones, with some not included. V and J calls and clone size are as listed in that table; D and trimming were resolved from the DNA. Found here are roughly 160,000 clones, about four fifths of them singletons; the top ten hold more than 10%. Donors in Cohort 3 who had recovered were those with two negative PCRs, healthcare professional clearance, or resolution of their symptoms. The germline V gene has CDR1 MNHEY and CDR2 SVGAGI. With 8 bases clipped from V and 3 bases from J, the junction kept 6 bases outside the gene matches. The CDR3 consists of 14 residues.

The sequenced material came from PBMCs or T cells enriched from blood (not recorded which). This TCR was recovered from a man in his fifties or sixties who had recovered from COVID-19. The chain carries TRBV6-5 and TRBJ1-5, with TRBD1 identical over 8 bases. Here the CDR3 DNA reads TGTGCCAGCCAAGGGACAGGTTACAATCAGCCCCAGCATTTT. Translation: CASQGTGYNQPQHF.